These 27 T cell receptor beta chains originate from one sample sequenced in a study of T cell repertoires in cytomegalovirus infection. TCRdb independently ran MiXCR on the reads; one entry per CDR3 protein. The repertoire has about 160,000 distinct CDR3 sequences, less than 25% of them found once; the top ten carry around a quarter. Their antigens are not known. Specimen: CD8+ T cells from cultured PBMCs, collected from culture after CMV antigen stimulation. These receptor sequences come from a human donor in good health (CMV status not recorded). Some clones in this sample may be carry-over from other donors' samples.

This clonotype has a handful of counts. This chain connects TRBV4-2 to TRBJ2-7; TRBD2 is a possible D gene (8 bases). The CDR3 contains 14 residues. CDR1 LGHNA and CDR2 YNFKEQ come from the germline V gene. Trimming took off 2 bases at V and 6 bases at J, with 14 bases between the two ends. The CDR3 DNA is TGTGCCAGCAGCCAACGGGAGGGGGCGAGCGAGCAGTACTTC. Translating it yields CASSQREGASEQYF.

The chain is built from TRBV4-1 and TRBJ1-1; D ambiguous. Germline lookup yields CDR1 MGHRA and CDR2 YSYEKL. The CDR3 sequence is 14 residues long. The V end was cut by 1 base, the J end by 11 bases, with 17 bases between. The CDR3 region has the DNA TGCGCCAGCAGCCAAGGGCACACCGGGAGTGGGGCTTTCTTT. Its translation: CASSQGHTGSGAFF.

This clonotype has a count of ten or more. The chain carries TRBV2 and TRBJ2-5; D not certain. Per germline, CDR1 SNHLY and CDR2 FYNNEI. CDR3 length equals 14 residues. With 2 bases removed from V and 2 bases from J, the gap between germline ends came to 9 bases. The CDR3 DNA reads as TGTGCCAGCAGTGAACTCACAGTTCAAGAGACCCAGTACTTC. It specifies CASSELTVQETQYF.

The gene calls are TRBV2 and TRBJ1-2; 7 positions match TRBD1. Trimming at V came to 10 bases and at J to 3 bases, leaving 5 bases not matched to a gene. The CDR3 covers 12 residues. Germline lookup yields CDR1 SNHLY and CDR2 FYNNEI. The CDR3 spells CAIPTGHYGYTF. The CDR3 nucleotides are TGTGCCATTCCGACAGGGCACTATGGCTACACCTTC. The complete variable domain, with remaining parts taken from reference TRBV2 and TRBJ1-2, reads EPEVTQTPSHQVTQMGQEVILRCVPISNHLYFYWYRQILGQKVEFLVSFYNNEISEKSEIFDDQFSVERPDGSNFTLKIRSTKLEDSAMYFCAIPTGHYGYTFGSGTRLTVV.

This clonotype was counted only a few times. The chain links TRBV29-1 to TRBJ1-2; a weak D match, TRBD1 (5 bases). Looked up from germline, CDR1 is SQVTM and CDR2 is ANQGSEA. The V and J ends lost 6 bases and 7 bases respectively, with 15 bases between them. CDR3 length: 12 residues. The CDR3 loop is CSVGRGYAGYTF. The CDR3 DNA sequence: TGCAGCGTGGGACGGGGTTACGCTGGCTACACCTTC.

This clonotype turned up a few times. The V call is TRBV5-5, the J call TRBJ1-1; 8 bases map to TRBD1. With 4 bases clipped from V and 5 bases from J, the junction kept 7 bases outside the gene matches. The CDR3 covers 14 residues. In germline, CDR1 is SGHKS, CDR2 YYEKEE (reference sequence). The CDR3 sequence: CASSIDRGATEAFF. In DNA form, the CDR3 reads TGTGCCAGCAGCATTGACAGGGGAGCAACTGAAGCTTTCTTT.

This clonotype has at least ten counts. The genes are TRBV11-2 and TRBJ2-5; 8 positions agree with TRBD1. V trimming: 5 bases; J trimming: 5 bases; junction bases outside the gene matches: 13. This CDR3 is 16 amino acids long. Germline assignment: CDR1 SGHAT and CDR2 FQNNGV. The CDR3 spells CASSPRTGTLAETQYF. In DNA, the CDR3 is TGTGCCAGCAGCCCCCGGACAGGGACCCTAGCCGAGACCCAGTACTTC.

The V gene is TRBV12-3 or TRBV12-4, the J gene TRBJ2-3, with D maybe TRBD2 (6 bases). V was shortened by 3 bases and J by 4 bases, with 14 bases between the two germline ends. The CDR3 has 15 residues. In nucleotides, the CDR3 is TGTGCCAGCAGTTTCGCGGGAAACGAAGCAGATACGCAGTATTTT. It is translated as CASSFAGNEADTQYF.

This clonotype was detected only a few times. The chain carries TRBV6-1 and TRBJ2-1; D is ambiguous. The CDR3 length is 16 residues. V shed 4 bases and J shed 4 bases, with 17 bases lying between them. Germline V gene sequence: CDR1 MNHNS, CDR2 SASEGT. The CDR3 region is CASSATTPTLYNEQFF. CDR3 in DNA: TGTGCCAGCAGTGCCACTACACCGACCTTGTACAATGAGCAGTTCTTC.

This clonotype has only a few counts. The genes are TRBV7-6 and TRBJ1-6, with D possibly matching TRBD1 (5 bases). The V and J ends lost 1 base and 0 bases respectively, with 10 bases between them. CDR3 length: 17 residues. Germline loops: CDR1 SGHVS, CDR2 FNYEAQ. In nucleotides, the CDR3 is TGTGCCAGCAGCTTAGAGGGGCCAAGCTCCTATAATTCACCCCTCCACTTT. This translates into CASSLEGPSSYNSPLHF.

This clonotype was observed a few times. The chain recombines TRBV7-9 with TRBJ1-1, with D unresolved. Germline V gene sequence: CDR1 SEHNR, CDR2 FQNEAQ (reference sequence). V dropped 10 bases and J dropped 8 bases, with 11 bases sitting between them. This CDR3 comprises 10 residues. CDR3 loop: CATSSKEAFF. CDR3 DNA sequence: TGTGCCACCTCCAGTAAGGAAGCTTTCTTT.

The chain employs TRBV27 and TRBJ2-7; TRBD1 aligns across 8 bases. J was trimmed by 6 bases and V by 5 bases; bases with no gene match: 9. The CDR3 totals 14 residues. Per germline, CDR1 MNHEY and CDR2 SMNVEV (reference sequence). As DNA, the CDR3 is TGTGCCAGCAGTCCAGGGACAGGTGGCGGCGAGCAGTACTTC. This translates into CASSPGTGGGEQYF.

This clonotype was detected only a few times. The chain recombines TRBV7-9 with TRBJ2-3; 8 bases are a match to TRBD2. The CDR3 spans 14 residues. With 4 bases clipped from V and 6 bases from J, the junction kept 6 bases outside the gene matches. Per the germline V gene, CDR1 is SEHNR and CDR2 is FQNEAQ (reference sequence). The CDR3 protein is CASSSSGGRDTQYF. The DNA of the CDR3 is TGTGCCAGCAGCTCATCGGGGGGGCGCGATACGCAGTATTTT.

This clonotype was seen more than once but under ten times. The chain joins TRBV6-1 to TRBJ1-2; D may be TRBD1 (6 bases). The length of the CDR3 is 15 residues. Germline values: CDR1 MNHNS, CDR2 SASEGT. V was clipped by 4 bases and J by 0 bases, with 12 bases between them. CDR3 sequence reads: CASSARTETNYGYTF. The CDR3 DNA reads TGTGCCAGCAGTGCTCGGACAGAGACTAACTATGGCTACACCTTC.

The DNA for the CDR3 is TGCGCCAGCAGCCAAGGAACAGCCTCTGGAAACACCATATATTTT. Protein: CASSQGTASGNTIYF. This chain links TRBV4-3 with TRBJ1-3; D not certain. The CDR3 is made up of 15 amino acids. Germline CDR1 LGHNA, CDR2 YSLEER. Trimming cost V 1 base and J 0 bases, with 7 bases left between them.

The V call is TRBV9, the J call TRBJ2-7; a possible D gene is TRBD2 (5 bases). Trimming took 0 bases from V and 7 from J, leaving 17 bases between them. The germline gives CDR1 SGDLS, CDR2 YYNGEE. The CDR3 contains 15 residues. CDR3 protein: CASSVDHSGGPEQYF. The DNA for the CDR3 is TGTGCCAGCAGCGTAGACCACAGCGGAGGACCAGAGCAGTACTTC.

In this sample, this clonotype turned up many times. The chain is built from TRBV6-2 or TRBV6-3 and TRBJ2-1; D not resolved. The CDR3 length is 12 residues. Germline CDR1 and CDR2: MNHEY and SVGEGT. Trimming stripped 2 bases from V and 8 bases from J, with 7 bases between. CDR3 in DNA: TGTGCCAGCAGTTACGGTGGGGATGAGCAGTTCTTC. Encoded protein: CASSYGGDEQFF.

The gene calls are TRBV7-6 and TRBJ1-2; 8 bases match TRBD1. This CDR3 region has 18 residues. Trimming removed 7 bases from V and 3 bases from J; junction bases left unmatched: 19. Germline values: CDR1 SGHVS, CDR2 FNYEAQ. The CDR3 loop reads CASNEDRQGMGNYYGYTF. The CDR3 nucleotides read TGTGCCAGCAACGAGGATCGACAGGGGATGGGGAATTACTATGGCTACACCTTC.

The rearrangement links TRBV7-6 to TRBJ2-5; no clear D. The germline gives CDR1 SGHVS, CDR2 FNYEAQ. Deletions cut 5 bases from V and 0 bases from J, with 25 bases between. The CDR3 has 19 amino acids. The CDR3: CASSHPATDSSTYQETQYF. The CDR3 DNA follows: TGTGCCAGCAGCCACCCCGCGACGGATTCTTCTACGTACCAAGAGACCCAGTACTTC.

This clonotype has only a few counts. The chain links TRBV15 to TRBJ1-6, with TRBD1 identical over 9 bases. The CDR3 consists of 13 residues. J lost 9 bases, V lost 6 bases, and 3 bases had no gene match. Looked up from germline, CDR1 is LNHNV and CDR2 is YYDKDF (reference sequence). For the CDR3, the DNA is TGTGCCACCAGTACAGGGGGCATTTCACCCCTCCACTTT. Translating it yields CATSTGGISPLHF.

The rearrangement joins TRBV7-2 to TRBJ2-3; 7 positions agree with TRBD2. V lost 5 bases to trimming and J lost 1 base; unmatched junction nucleotides: 9. This CDR3 region has 16 residues. Germline CDR1 and CDR2: SGHTA and FQGNSA. The CDR3: CASSPRSLAGTDTQYF. In nucleotides, the CDR3 is TGTGCCAGCAGCCCGCGGTCGCTAGCGGGCACAGATACGCAGTATTTT.

This clonotype has ten or more counts. The chain employs TRBV7-2 and TRBJ2-3; TRBD2 agrees at 9 bases. Per germline, CDR1 SGHTA and CDR2 FQGNSA. CDR3 length: 15 amino acids. V dropped 3 bases and J dropped 2; count of bases not matched to a gene: 3. CDR3 bases: TGTGCCAGCAGCTTGCGGGGGGGGGTCACAGATACGCAGTATTTT. Its protein product is CASSLRGGVTDTQYF.

This clonotype was found a few times. The rearrangement joins TRBV10-3 to TRBJ1-1; 11 bases fit TRBD1. Trimming removed 10 bases from V and 3 bases from J; junction bases left unmatched: 13. The CDR3 is 16 residues long. Germline lookup yields CDR1 ENHRY and CDR2 SYGVKD. This CDR3 is CATRDRGNVWDTEAFF. The CDR3 DNA is TGTGCCACCAGGGACAGGGGGAACGTCTGGGACACTGAAGCTTTCTTT.

This chain connects TRBV28 to TRBJ1-1; no clear D. The CDR3 is 15 residues long. Germline lookup yields CDR1 MDHEN and CDR2 SYDVKM. With 3 bases removed from V and 1 base from J, the gap between germline ends came to 12 bases. The CDR3 nucleotides read TGTGCCAGCAGTTTTTCCCTACGGGCGAACACTGAAGCTTTCTTT. It specifies CASSFSLRANTEAFF.

The chain has TRBV7-9 and TRBJ2-5, with TRBD1 as a possible D gene (6 bases). CDR3 length equals 13 residues. The V gene lost 3 bases and the J gene lost 6 bases, with 11 bases spanning the gap. CDR1 SEHNR and CDR2 FQNEAQ come from the germline V gene (reference sequence). This CDR3 reads CASSLQGQQTQYF. The CDR3 nucleotides read TGTGCCAGCAGCTTGCAGGGACAACAGACCCAGTACTTC.

For the CDR3, the DNA is TGTGCCAGCAGCTTAGCAGGGCGAGCTGGAAACACCATATATTTT. This codes for CASSLAGRAGNTIYF. The rearrangement links TRBV7-2 to TRBJ1-3; D remains ambiguous. Germline loops: CDR1 SGHTA, CDR2 FQGNSA. The CDR3 is 15 amino acids. The germline V and J ends were trimmed by 0 bases and 2 bases, with 8 bases remaining between them.

The V call is TRBV6-1, the J call TRBJ1-1; 9 bases agree with TRBD1. The V gene's germline CDR1 is MNHNS and CDR2 SASEGT. This CDR3 spans 17 amino acids. V lost 5 bases and J lost 1; bases outside the gene matches: 11. The CDR3 DNA sequence: TGTGCCAGCAGTACCTTCGTAGGGGGACAGGGGAACACTGAAGCTTTCTTT. Its translation: CASSTFVGGQGNTEAFF.